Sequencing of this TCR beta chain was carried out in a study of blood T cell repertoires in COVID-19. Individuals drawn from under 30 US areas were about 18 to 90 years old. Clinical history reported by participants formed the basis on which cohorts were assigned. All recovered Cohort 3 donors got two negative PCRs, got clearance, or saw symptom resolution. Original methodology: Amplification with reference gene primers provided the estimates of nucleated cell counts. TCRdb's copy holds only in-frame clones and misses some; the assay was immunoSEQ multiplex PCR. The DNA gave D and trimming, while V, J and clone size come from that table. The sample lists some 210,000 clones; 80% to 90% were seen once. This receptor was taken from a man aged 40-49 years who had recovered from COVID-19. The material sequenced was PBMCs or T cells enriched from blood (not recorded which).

CDR3 protein: CATSRDQGIAKNIQYF. The DNA of the CDR3 is TGTGCCACCAGCAGAGATCAGGGGATAGCCAAAAACATTCAGTACTTC. The rearrangement links TRBV15 to TRBJ2-4, with TRBD1 as a possible D gene (6 bases). This CDR3 is 16 amino acids long. The germline V gene encodes CDR1 LNHNV and CDR2 YYDKDF (reference sequence). The V end was cut by 0 bases, the J end by 0 bases, with 9 bases between.